This entry lists 10 T cell receptor beta chains sequenced from one sample in a study of T cell changes during pregnancy in multiple sclerosis. Clones were read by immunoSEQ multiplex PCR, and TCRdb kept only the in-frame ones, dropping some. The sample lists tens of thousands of clones, roughly nine tenths occurring once. The starting material was peripheral blood, obtained before pregnancy. The receptors derive from a female donor with multiple sclerosis, enrolled in a pregnancy study.

This chain joins TRBV29-1 and TRBJ1-1; 9 bases are a match to TRBD1. The CDR3 contains 13 residues. J lost 4 bases, V lost 4 bases, and 4 bases had no gene match. Germline CDR1 is SQVTM and CDR2 is ANQGSEA. The CDR3 reads CSVGYRGLTEAFF. The CDR3 DNA sequence: TGCAGCGTTGGGTACAGGGGGCTCACTGAAGCTTTCTTT.

The rearrangement links TRBV5-6 to TRBJ2-7; the match to TRBD1 covers 10 bases. The ends lost 9 bases at V and 3 bases at J; junction bases unmatched: 3. In germline, CDR1 is SGHDT, CDR2 YYEEEE. The CDR3 runs 12 residues. CDR3 amino acids: CATGQGGYEQYF. In DNA, the CDR3 is TGTGCCACCGGACAGGGGGGCTACGAGCAGTACTTC.

This chain links TRBV2 with TRBJ2-5; 8 bases fit TRBD2. This CDR3 region has 15 residues. V shed 2 bases, J shed 4 bases, and the junction held 6 bases outside the gene matches. Germline CDR1 reads SNHLY; CDR2 reads FYNNEI. In DNA form, the CDR3 reads TGTGCCAGCAGTGAACTCTACGGGGGGGGAGAGACCCAGTACTTC. Protein sequence: CASSELYGGGETQYF.

The chain combines TRBV6-1 with TRBJ2-7; TRBD1 is a possible D gene (5 bases). V was trimmed by 7 bases and J by 2 bases, leaving 12 bases between them. Germline assignment: CDR1 MNHNS and CDR2 SASEGT. This CDR3 contains 13 residues. CDR3 in amino acids: CASKPRVAYEQYF. DNA for the CDR3: TGTGCCAGCAAGCCCAGGGTAGCCTACGAGCAGTACTTC.

The V and J genes are TRBV19 and TRBJ2-2, with TRBD2 identical over 8 bases. The length of the CDR3 is 16 residues. Germline CDR1 reads LNHDA; CDR2 reads SQIVND (reference sequence). With V trimmed by 8 bases and J by 4 bases, 12 bases remained unmatched. As DNA, the CDR3 is TGTGCCAGTGGACATCGGGGGGGGGCCTTCACCGGGGAGCTGTTTTTT. Its translation is CASGHRGGAFTGELFF.

The chain employs TRBV5-1 and TRBJ1-5, with D maybe TRBD1 (5 bases). CDR1 and CDR2 (germline): SGHRS, YFSETQ. Trimming stripped 4 bases from V and 3 bases from J, with 11 bases between. The CDR3 has 14 residues. Here the CDR3 reads CASSVDTHNQPQHF. CDR3 sequence (DNA): TGCGCCAGCAGCGTGGACACGCACAATCAGCCCCAGCATTTT.

This chain links TRBV6-5 with TRBJ1-5; 7 nucleotides align to TRBD1. This CDR3 region has 14 residues. Germline V gives CDR1 MNHEY, CDR2 SVGAGI. The V gene end was trimmed by 6 bases and the J gene end by 7 bases; junction bases not matched to a gene: 9. CDR3 sequence reads: CASRSTGMGQPQHF. DNA for the CDR3: TGTGCCAGCAGATCGACAGGGATGGGGCAGCCCCAGCATTTT.

This clone was observed a few times. The chain couples TRBV14 to TRBJ2-7; a weak D match, TRBD2 (6 bases). The CDR3 spans 11 residues. Germline values: CDR1 SGHDN, CDR2 FVKESK. V shed 2 bases and J shed 7 bases, with 6 bases lying between them. The CDR3 nucleotides read TGTGCCAGCAGCCAACGGGGGGAGCAGTACTTC. This codes for CASSQRGEQYF.

This clone was detected once. The V and J genes are TRBV12-1 and TRBJ1-2; the D call of TRBD1 is as the table states it, not checked on the DNA. TRBV12-1 is labeled a pseudogene. This CDR3 comprises 14 residues. The CDR3 sequence is CASSQWTGGFGYTF. The CDR3 coding sequence is TGTGCCAGCAGCCAATGGACAGGGGGCTTTGGCTACACCTTC.

The chain carries TRBV27 and TRBJ2-2, with TRBD1 matching over 11 bases. V lost 4 bases, J lost 6 bases, and 1 base stayed unmatched. Germline CDR1 reads MNHEY; CDR2 reads SMNVEV (reference sequence). The CDR3 length is 14 residues. The CDR3 loop is CASSWTGGPGELFF. CDR3 DNA sequence: TGTGCCAGCAGTTGGACAGGGGGCCCCGGGGAGCTGTTTTTT.